These 22 T cell receptor beta chains were sequenced from one sample in a study of CD8+ T cells in alopecia areata. As for treatment: oral pan-JAK inhibitor, 5-10 mg twice daily. Sequencing used cDNA as its template, made by extracting RNA and reverse transcribing it. The assay was immunoSEQ multiplex PCR, and TCRdb's table has in-frame clones only and misses some. This table holds fewer than 250,000 clones, more than 30% found once. This specimen was CD4+ T cells sorted from blood, taken at approximately week 30, from a patient treated with tofacitinib. The receptors shown here come from a human donor with alopecia areata.

The J gene is TRBJ1-5, the V gene TRBV19, with D unclear. CDR3 length: 12 amino acids. The germline gives CDR1 LNHDA, CDR2 SQIVND (reference sequence). V was pared by 3 bases and J by 5 bases, with 5 bases between. This chain's CDR3 is CASSIGYQPQHF. CDR3 DNA sequence: TGTGCCAGTAGTATCGGATATCAGCCCCAGCATTTT.

This clone has only one observation. The chain combines TRBV6-5 with TRBJ2-5; 8 bases map to TRBD2. The CDR3 spans 14 residues. Trimming cost V 5 bases and J 9 bases; bases outside gene matches: 11. Germline lookup yields CDR1 MNHEY and CDR2 SVGAGI. CDR3 in amino acids: CASSGWTSRGAQYF. The CDR3 DNA reads TGTGCCAGCAGTGGGTGGACTAGCAGAGGGGCCCAGTACTTC.

As to this clone: Other DNA sequences in this sample translate to the same CDR3. The chain carries TRBV5-1 and TRBJ2-5; 7 bases are shared with TRBD2. J gave up 4 bases and V 0 bases, and 0 bases lay outside the gene matches. Germline V gene lookup returns CDR1 SGHRS and CDR2 YFSETQ. This CDR3 comprises 13 residues. The CDR3 sequence: CASSLGGGETQYF. The CDR3 bases are TGCGCCAGCAGCTTGGGCGGGGGAGAGACCCAGTACTTC.

The genes are TRBV15 and TRBJ2-1; TRBD1 matches 8 bases. V shed 0 bases, J shed 14 bases, and the junction held 6 bases outside the gene matches. The CDR3 sequence is 13 residues long. In germline, CDR1 is LNHNV, CDR2 YYDKDF (reference sequence). CDR3 in DNA: TGTGCCACCAGCAGAGATCAAGGACAGGGTGAGTTCTTC. Its protein is CATSRDQGQGEFF.

The gene calls are TRBV20-1 and TRBJ2-1; TRBD2 agrees at 8 bases. Germline V gene sequence: CDR1 DFQATT, CDR2 SNEGSKA (reference sequence). The trim removed 5 bases at V and 10 bases at J, leaving 4 bases unmatched. There are 11 residues in the CDR3. The CDR3 DNA sequence: TGCAGTGCTCTACTAGCGGTAGAGCAGTTCTTC. The encoded protein is CSALLAVEQFF.

This chain uses TRBV19 with TRBJ2-2; a weak D match, TRBD1 (6 bases). Between the trimmed V and J ends, which lost 5 bases and 6 bases, there was a span of 7 bases. CDR1 LNHDA and CDR2 SQIVND come from the germline V gene (reference sequence). The CDR3 is 12 amino acids. The CDR3 bases are TGTGCCAGTAGTCACAGGGCCGGGGAGCTGTTTTTT. Amino acids: CASSHRAGELFF. Complete variable domain (other parts from reference TRBV19 and TRBJ2-2): DGGITQSPKYLFRKEGQNVTLSCEQNLNHDAMYWYRQDPGQGLRLIYYSQIVNDFQKGDIAEGYSVSREKKESFPLTVTSAQKNPTAFYLCASSHRAGELFFGEGSRLTVL.

V and J are TRBV27 and TRBJ2-6; D gene ambiguous. V shed 5 bases and J shed 4 bases, with 6 bases lying between them. The CDR3 spans 13 residues. Per the germline V gene, CDR1 is MNHEY and CDR2 is SMNVEV (reference sequence). Here the CDR3 reads CASSTTGANVLTF. The CDR3 DNA is TGTGCCAGCAGTACGACCGGGGCCAACGTCCTGACTTTC.

This clone was observed a handful of times. Here the CDR3 DNA reads TGTGCCAGCAGCGCCCGGGTTGGCTCCTACAATGAGCAGTTCTTC. Residues: CASSARVGSYNEQFF. The V gene is TRBV21-1, the J gene TRBJ2-1; TRBD2, the table's D call, was not compared with the DNA. TRBV21-1 is noted as a pseudogene. The CDR3 length is 15 residues.

The rearrangement uses TRBV29-1 and TRBJ2-7; 7 bases fit TRBD1. Trimming at V came to 6 bases and at J to 6 bases, leaving 8 bases not matched to a gene. From germline, CDR1 is SQVTM and CDR2 ANQGSEA. The CDR3 has 12 amino acids. The CDR3 region is CSVRDRGREQYF. The CDR3 DNA reads as TGCAGCGTCCGGGACAGAGGGCGCGAGCAGTACTTC.

This clone was recorded a few times. The junction departs from the called germline gene at one end, perhaps through a read error. The genes are TRBV7-7 and TRBJ2-1; TRBD2 matches 9 bases. There are 15 residues in the CDR3. The germline V gene has CDR1 SSHAT and CDR2 FNYEAQ (reference sequence). The CDR3 here is CASSSSSGNYNEQFF. CDR3 coding DNA: TGTGCTAGCAGCTCCTCTAGCGGGAACTACAATGAGCAGTTCTTC.

This clone was found a few times. V is TRBV25-1 and J is TRBJ2-1; TRBD2 might be the D (5 bases). With 10 bases removed from V and 3 bases from J, the gap between germline ends came to 13 bases. Germline CDR1 and CDR2: MGHDK and SYGVNS. CDR3 length equals 13 residues. For the CDR3, the DNA is TGTGCCACCACCCCGACTAACTACAATGAGCAGTTCTTC. This codes for CATTPTNYNEQFF.

This chain's CDR3 is CSVEVSENTEAFF. The CDR3 bases are TGCAGCGTTGAAGTTTCGGAGAACACTGAAGCTTTCTTT. The chain links TRBV29-1 to TRBJ1-1; D is unclear. The V gene's germline CDR1 is SQVTM and CDR2 ANQGSEA. Trimming took 1 base from V and 1 from J, leaving 7 bases between them. This CDR3 has 13 residues.

This clone has more than one count but fewer than ten. The chain combines TRBV5-5 with TRBJ2-1, with unresolved D. Trimming took 2 bases from V and 3 from J, leaving 15 bases between them. This CDR3 region has 16 residues. The V gene's germline CDR1 is SGHKS and CDR2 YYEKEE (reference sequence). The CDR3 nucleotides are TGTGCCAGCAGCTTCCAAAGCCGTCAAGTCTACAATGAGCAGTTCTTC. Protein sequence: CASSFQSRQVYNEQFF.

The chain joins TRBV7-9 to TRBJ2-1; 7 nucleotides align to TRBD1. V lost 6 bases and J lost 4; bases outside the gene matches: 9. There are 15 residues in the CDR3. Germline CDR1 and CDR2: SEHNR and FQNEAQ (reference sequence). CDR3 DNA: TGTGCCAGCAGACTAGGGACAGACTTTTACAATGAGCAGTTCTTC. It translates to CASRLGTDFYNEQFF.

J is TRBJ2-7 and V is TRBV29-1; D remains ambiguous. Trimming shortened V by 7 bases and J by 1 base, and 11 bases separated the two germline ends. Germline values: CDR1 SQVTM, CDR2 ANQGSEA. This CDR3 has 12 amino acids. The CDR3 DNA is TGCAGCGGGCAGGACGTTTCCTACGAGCAGTACTTC. As protein: CSGQDVSYEQYF.

This clone has ten or more counts. The rearrangement links TRBV9 to TRBJ2-1; 13 nucleotides agree with TRBD2. J lost 0 bases, V lost 3 bases, and 3 bases had no gene match. The germline gives CDR1 SGDLS, CDR2 YYNGEE. The CDR3 sequence is 17 residues long. CDR3 sequence: CASSELAGGSSYNEQFF. The CDR3 DNA is TGTGCCAGCAGCGAACTAGCGGGGGGGAGCTCCTACAATGAGCAGTTCTTC. Variable domain in full (rest from reference TRBV9 and TRBJ2-1): DSGVTQTPKHLITATGQRVTLRCSPRSGDLSVYWYQQSLDQGLQFLIQYYNGEERAKGNILERFSAQQFPDLHSELNLSSLELGDSALYFCASSELAGGSSYNEQFFGPGTRLTVL.

V gene TRBV6-5 combines with J gene TRBJ1-2; 7 bases map to TRBD1. V lost 5 bases, J lost 5 bases, and 5 bases stayed unmatched. Germline loops: CDR1 MNHEY, CDR2 SVGAGI. The CDR3 runs 13 residues. As DNA, the CDR3 is TGTGCCAGCAGTCGGACAGGCTCTTATGGCTACACCTTC. This sequence encodes CASSRTGSYGYTF.

The DNA of the CDR3 is TGTGCCAGCAGACTAGCGGGGGGGCCGTACGAGCAGTACTTC. Amino acids: CASRLAGGPYEQYF. The chain links TRBV13 to TRBJ2-7; 13 nucleotides match TRBD2. There are 14 residues in the CDR3. From germline, CDR1 is PRHDT and CDR2 FYEKMQ (reference sequence). V dropped 6 bases and J dropped 4; count of bases not matched to a gene: 3.

The chain uses TRBV5-1 and TRBJ2-1; weak D call: TRBD2 (5 bases). V lost 1 base and J lost 6, with 8 bases in between. Germline CDR1 reads SGHRS; CDR2 reads YFSETQ. CDR3 length equals 13 residues. In nucleotides, the CDR3 is TGCGCCAGCAGCTTGCTAGCCGGCAATGAGCAGTTCTTC. It is translated as CASSLLAGNEQFF. The full variable domain, with the rest looked up from reference TRBV5-1 and TRBJ2-1, is KAGVTQTPRYLIKTRGQQVTLSCSPISGHRSVSWYQQTPGQGLQFLFEYFSETQRNKGNFPGRFSGRQFSNSRSEMNVSTLELGDSALYLCASSLLAGNEQFFGPGTRLTVL.

This clone was seen only a few times. V gene TRBV2 combines with J gene TRBJ1-1, with 7 positions matching TRBD1. This CDR3 contains 13 residues. Trimming took 7 bases from V and 7 from J; bases not matched to a gene: 9. Germline loops: CDR1 SNHLY, CDR2 FYNNEI. As DNA, the CDR3 is TGTGCCAGCAACTTTGACAGGGCTAATGAAGCTTTCTTT. Amino acid sequence: CASNFDRANEAFF.

This clone was found once. The CDR3 loop is CASSLTGQANYGYTF. The CDR3, as DNA: TGTGCCAGCAGCTTGACCGGGCAAGCTAACTATGGCTACACCTTC. The rearrangement joins TRBV5-4 to TRBJ1-2; D ambiguous. CDR1 and CDR2 from the germline V gene are SGHNT and YYREEE (reference sequence). Between the trimmed V and J ends, which lost 1 base and 0 bases, there was a span of 10 bases. This CDR3 is 15 amino acids long.

The sample holds a few counts of this clone. At one end the junction does not follow the germline gene, possibly because of a read error. This chain links TRBV7-7 with TRBJ2-5; possible D gene TRBD1, 5 bases. The CDR3 totals 15 residues. Germline V gene lookup returns CDR1 SSHAT and CDR2 FNYEAQ (reference sequence). The CDR3 DNA follows: TGTGCTAGCAGCTTAAGGGGCGGCCAACAAGAGACCCAGTACTTC. Its translation is CASSLRGGQQETQYF.